Presented here are 27 T cell receptor beta chains from one specimen sequenced in a study of blood T cell repertoires in COVID-19. The method was immunoSEQ multiplex PCR; TCRdb's version includes in-frame clones alone and lacks a portion of them. The sample has about 15,000 clones; 75% to 90% are singletons. Sequencing was performed on peripheral blood. Source of these receptors: a human donor in a cohort sampled during active COVID-19.

The J gene is TRBJ2-3, the V gene TRBV9, with D perhaps matching TRBD2 (6 bases). Germline-derived CDR1 and CDR2 are SGDLS and YYNGEE. V shed 2 bases and J shed 0 bases, with 13 bases lying between them. The CDR3 has 16 residues. The DNA of the CDR3 is TGTGCCAGCAGCGTCCAGACTAGACCCAGCACAGATACGCAGTATTTT. Residues: CASSVQTRPSTDTQYF.

The J gene is TRBJ2-2, the V gene TRBV11-1; the D gene is possibly TRBD2 (5 bases). Germline CDR1 and CDR2: SGHAT and FQDESV (reference sequence). The ends were cut back, 1 base at V and 6 bases at J, with 9 bases in the middle. This CDR3 is 14 amino acids long. The CDR3 nucleotides are TGTGCCAGCAGCTTAGAGCGGTTAGCCGGGGAGCTGTTTTTT. It is translated as CASSLERLAGELFF.

V usage is TRBV28 and J usage is TRBJ2-7, with D tentatively TRBD1 (6 bases). V gave up 8 bases and J gave up 2 bases, with 10 bases separating them. This CDR3 region has 12 residues. Per the germline V gene, CDR1 is MDHEN and CDR2 is SYDVKM. The DNA for the CDR3 is TGTGCCAGCCAAAGACAGGCCTACGAGCAGTACTTC. As protein: CASQRQAYEQYF.

This clone was observed a single time. V usage is TRBV5-1 and J usage is TRBJ2-3; 11 nucleotides agree with TRBD2. V shed 0 bases and J 6 bases; nucleotides not matched to a gene: 6. Germline V gene sequence: CDR1 SGHRS, CDR2 YFSETQ. The CDR3 extends over 16 amino acids. CDR3 bases: TGCGCCAGCAGCTTGGATGAACTAGCGGGAGTGGATACGCAGTATTTT. Translated, it gives CASSLDELAGVDTQYF.

The gene calls are TRBV3-1 (or the pseudogene TRBV3-2) and TRBJ1-6, with TRBD1 identical over 9 bases. Germline CDR1 reads LGHDT; CDR2 reads YNNKEL (reference sequence). The CDR3 loop spans 15 amino acids. After removal of 4 bases from V and 9 bases from J, the junction contained 7 bases not matched to a gene. In DNA, the CDR3 is TGTGCCAGCAGCCCCGGGACAGGGTTGGGTTCACCCCTCCACTTT. This codes for CASSPGTGLGSPLHF.

The chain couples TRBV9 to TRBJ2-5; TRBD1 matches at 11 bases. The CDR3 extends over 16 amino acids. The ends lost 4 bases at V and 2 bases at J; junction bases unmatched: 7. CDR1 is SGDLS and CDR2 is YYNGEE in the germline V gene. CDR3 bases: TGTGCCAGCAGCATCGGACAGGGGGCAGGGCAAGAGACCCAGTACTTC. Its translation is CASSIGQGAGQETQYF.

This clone has only one observation. The chain uses TRBV28 and TRBJ1-1; maybe TRBD1 (6 bases). CDR1 MDHEN and CDR2 SYDVKM come from the germline V gene. V was clipped by 4 bases and J by 3 bases, with 9 bases between them. This CDR3 comprises 13 residues. CDR3 protein: CASSWTADTEAFF. As DNA, the CDR3 is TGTGCCAGCAGTTGGACAGCTGACACTGAAGCTTTCTTT.

The chain is built from TRBV6-1 and TRBJ1-4; D not resolved. The germline CDR1 and CDR2 sequences are MNHNS and SASEGT. This CDR3 has 15 residues. V was clipped by 2 bases and J by 8 bases, with 15 bases between them. CDR3 residues: CASSERYGSVEKLFF. In nucleotides, the CDR3 is TGTGCCAGCAGTGAAAGGTACGGGTCCGTGGAAAAACTGTTTTTT.

CDR3 sequence: CASSQGGREQYF. In nucleotides, the CDR3 is TGCGCCAGCAGCCAAGGGGGGAGGGAGCAGTACTTC. The V call is TRBV4-3, the J call TRBJ2-7, with a weak D call TRBD2 (6 bases). Germline CDR1 reads LGHNA; CDR2 reads YSLEER. This CDR3 is 12 amino acids long. V lost 1 base and J 7 bases, leaving 8 bases between the germline ends.

This clone came up a few times. The V call is TRBV7-9, the J call TRBJ2-2, with TRBD1 matching over 7 bases. The CDR3 runs 19 residues. Per the germline V gene, CDR1 is SEHNR and CDR2 is FQNEAQ (reference sequence). V trimming: 5 bases; J trimming: 1 base; junction bases outside the gene matches: 16. CDR3 sequence (DNA): TGTGCCAGCAGCCGTTTTGGGGTCGACAGGGCCCGGAACACCGGGGAGCTGTTTTTT. This sequence encodes CASSRFGVDRARNTGELFF.

J is TRBJ1-2 and V is TRBV19; 12 bases map to TRBD1. Unmatched junction bases numbered 13, after V lost 8 bases and J lost 3 bases. The CDR3 sequence is 17 residues long. In germline, CDR1 is LNHDA, CDR2 SQIVND (reference sequence). The CDR3 is CASATTGQGARDYGYTF. CDR3 DNA: TGTGCCAGTGCCACCACGGGACAGGGGGCGCGGGACTATGGCTACACCTTC.

This clone was observed a single time. V and J are TRBV10-3 and TRBJ2-7; D is unresolved. The CDR3 length is 14 residues. V lost 4 bases and J lost 2, with 12 bases in between. Germline values: CDR1 ENHRY, CDR2 SYGVKD. The DNA for the CDR3 is TGTGCCATCAGTGTCTCTAAAAAGACCTACGAGCAGTACTTC. Translation: CAISVSKKTYEQYF.

Comment on this clone: This same CDR3 is encoded by further DNA sequences in the sample. This chain connects TRBV20-1 to TRBJ2-1, with D maybe TRBD1 (5 bases). V dropped 3 bases and J dropped 7 bases, with 7 bases sitting between them. The CDR3 runs to 11 residues. Germline V lookup: CDR1 DFQATT, CDR2 SNEGSKA (reference sequence). CDR3 in DNA: TGCAGTGCTAGGTCAGGGAATGAGCAGTTCTTC. Translation gives CSARSGNEQFF.

This clone was detected a few times. CDR3 sequence (DNA): TGCGCCAGCAGCCAAGGTATTAATCAGCCCCAGCATTTT. It yields the protein CASSQGINQPQHF. The genes are TRBV4-3 and TRBJ1-5; D is ambiguous. The CDR3 sequence is 13 residues long. The V end lost 1 base, the J end lost 4 bases, and 5 bases lay between the germline ends. Germline V gene data show CDR1 as LGHNA and CDR2 as YSLEER.

The chain joins TRBV5-1 to TRBJ2-7; D is undetermined. The CDR3 runs to 15 residues. Trimming removed 0 bases at V and 0 bases at J, with 10 bases between. Germline CDR1 SGHRS, CDR2 YFSETQ. CDR3 sequence reads: CASSLEPLTSYEQYF. The CDR3 DNA is TGCGCCAGCAGCTTGGAGCCCCTAACCTCCTACGAGCAGTACTTC.

This clone was counted a few times. This chain connects TRBV2 to TRBJ2-7; the match to TRBD2 covers 7 bases. The V gene end was trimmed by 5 bases and the J gene end by 5 bases; junction bases not matched to a gene: 12. In germline, CDR1 is SNHLY, CDR2 FYNNEI. This CDR3 has 15 residues. Written as DNA, the CDR3 is TGTGCCAGCAGTCCGAACCCTAGCGGCAACAACGAGCAGTACTTC. It translates to CASSPNPSGNNEQYF.

The chain couples TRBV3-1 (or the pseudogene TRBV3-2) to TRBJ2-7, with a tentative D call TRBD2 (6 bases). Germline V gene lookup returns CDR1 LGHDT and CDR2 YNNKEL (reference sequence). The CDR3 has 13 residues. The V gene lost 3 bases and the J gene lost 0 bases, with 6 bases spanning the gap. In DNA, the CDR3 is TGTGCCAGCAGCCAGACTAGCTCCTACGAGCAGTACTTC. It translates to CASSQTSSYEQYF.

This chain uses TRBV27 with TRBJ2-3; 7 bases fit TRBD1. V dropped 2 bases and J dropped 4; count of bases not matched to a gene: 15. Germline CDR1 MNHEY, CDR2 SMNVEV (reference sequence). The CDR3 runs 18 residues. The DNA for the CDR3 is TGTGCCAGCAGTTTAAGAGGAGACAGGGCGATTGGGGCAGATACGCAGTATTTT. It encodes CASSLRGDRAIGADTQYF.

The chain has TRBV19 and TRBJ2-3; perhaps TRBD2 as D (7 bases). Germline V gene lookup returns CDR1 LNHDA and CDR2 SQIVND (reference sequence). Trimming shortened V by 6 bases and J by 5 bases, and 18 bases separated the two germline ends. This CDR3 has 15 residues. DNA for the CDR3: TGTGCCAGTAGAAAGACAGGAGGGGGGGGAGATACGCAGTATTTT. This codes for CASRKTGGGGDTQYF. Variable domain in full (rest from reference TRBV19 and TRBJ2-3): DGGITQSPKYLFRKEGQNVTLSCEQNLNHDAMYWYRQDPGQGLRLIYYSQIVNDFQKGDIAEGYSVSREKKESFPLTVTSAQKNPTAFYLCASRKTGGGGDTQYFGPGTRLTVL.

The V gene is TRBV4-3, the J gene TRBJ1-3; TRBD1 might be the D (5 bases). Trimming removed 1 base at V and 0 bases at J, with 13 bases between. The CDR3 runs to 17 residues. Germline CDR1 reads LGHNA; CDR2 reads YSLEER. This CDR3 is CASSQGKGQSSGNTIYF. CDR3 nucleotide sequence: TGCGCCAGCAGCCAAGGAAAGGGGCAGAGCTCTGGAAACACCATATATTTT.

J is TRBJ2-2 and V is TRBV27; a possible D gene is TRBD1 (7 bases). The germline V gene encodes CDR1 MNHEY and CDR2 SMNVEV (reference sequence). The CDR3 covers 16 residues. V was pared by 3 bases and J by 7 bases, with 18 bases between. The CDR3 reads CASSFRTGAAGGELFF. CDR3 coding DNA: TGTGCCAGCAGTTTTAGGACAGGAGCAGCGGGCGGGGAGCTGTTTTTT.

The chain is built from TRBV7-2 and TRBJ1-1; perhaps TRBD1 as D (6 bases). The CDR3 runs to 14 residues. Trimming took 11 bases from V and 1 from J, leaving 17 bases between them. Germline V gene sequence: CDR1 SGHTA, CDR2 FQGNSA. The CDR3 nucleotides are TGTGCCGGCCGTGTTGGGGGCCCGAACACTGAAGCTTTCTTT. Its protein is CAGRVGGPNTEAFF.

The CDR3 nucleotides are TGTGCCAGCAGTGAAGCGAAGGGGACTAATGAAAAACTGTTTTTT. Translating it yields CASSEAKGTNEKLFF. The chain recombines TRBV6-1 with TRBJ1-4; TRBD1 might be the D (5 bases). This CDR3 contains 15 residues. Germline CDR1 reads MNHNS; CDR2 reads SASEGT. V lost 0 bases, J lost 2 bases, and 7 bases lay in between.

The chain uses TRBV18 and TRBJ2-2; weak D call: TRBD1 (5 bases). V was shortened by 5 bases and J by 0 bases, with 13 bases between the two germline ends. This CDR3 contains 16 residues. The germline V gene encodes CDR1 KGHSH and CDR2 LQKENI. This CDR3 is CASSGQLRANTGELFF. DNA of the CDR3: TGTGCCAGCTCAGGACAACTTAGGGCGAACACCGGGGAGCTGTTTTTT. The whole variable domain, filled in from reference TRBV18 and TRBJ2-2, reads NAGVMQNPRHLVRRRGQEARLRCSPMKGHSHVYWYRQLPEEGLKFMVYLQKENIIDESGMPKERFSAEFPKEGPSILRIQQVVRGDSAAYFCASSGQLRANTGELFFGEGSRLTVL.

V usage is TRBV2 and J usage is TRBJ1-1, with unresolved D. V was pared by 8 bases and J by 1 base, with 17 bases between. This CDR3 is 15 amino acids long. The germline CDR1 and CDR2 sequences are SNHLY and FYNNEI. DNA of the CDR3: TGTGCCAGCCGGTTAACCATCGGTACGAACACTGAAGCTTTCTTT. The encoded protein is CASRLTIGTNTEAFF. The whole variable domain, filled in from reference TRBV2 and TRBJ1-1, reads EPEVTQTPSHQVTQMGQEVILRCVPISNHLYFYWYRQILGQKVEFLVSFYNNEISEKSEIFDDQFSVERPDGSNFTLKIRSTKLEDSAMYFCASRLTIGTNTEAFFGQGTRLTVV.

The CDR3 reads CASSLLGGARTDTQYF. CDR3 sequence (DNA): TGTGCCAGCAGCTTGCTCGGGGGGGCGCGGACAGATACGCAGTATTTT. The rearrangement uses TRBV5-6 and TRBJ2-3; 8 positions match TRBD2. Germline-derived CDR1 and CDR2 are SGHDT and YYEEEE. The V and J ends lost 1 base and 3 bases, in that order; junction bases with no gene match: 7. The CDR3 loop spans 16 amino acids.

This clone appeared a few times. This chain uses TRBV5-6 with TRBJ1-1; maybe TRBD1 (6 bases). The CDR3 consists of 17 residues. Germline V gene data show CDR1 as SGHDT and CDR2 as YYEEEE. V gave up 1 base and J gave up 6 bases, with 22 bases separating them. For the CDR3, the DNA is TGTGCCAGCAGCTTGTTTCAATGGGGGGGCGCAGGTGCTGAAGCTTTCTTT. Its protein product is CASSLFQWGGAGAEAFF.